This entry is about one T cell receptor (beta chain). Its antigen is undetermined. These data come from a study of beta chain features in type 1 diabetes. Study background: The study found patients and healthy donors alike in age, gender and cell yields.

Trimming cost V 0 bases and J 11 bases, with 10 bases left between them. CDR1 GTSNPN and CDR2 SVGIG come from the germline V gene (reference sequence). CDR3 length: 11 amino acids. Expressed TCRB transcripts were sequenced, since all the RNA that had been isolated was reverse transcribed. The method was immunoSEQ multiplex PCR; TCRdb's version includes in-frame clones alone and lacks a portion of them. This sample yields about 27,000 clones, of which roughly three fifths are seen a single time; 1.4% to 1.5% belongs to the top ten. Whole-study findings and limits: All four CD4+ subsets of Type 1 diabetes patients contained TCRB CDR3s that were moderately but significantly shorter.

The receptor was isolated from a woman under 30 with type 1 diabetes. Specimen: Tregs from blood. The chain employs TRBV30 and TRBJ1-1; D ambiguous. The CDR3 loop is CAWSVGGNAFF. The CDR3 nucleotides read TGTGCCTGGAGTGTCGGAGGGAACGCTTTCTTT.